Below are 5 T cell receptor beta chains sequenced from a single sample in a study of blood T cells in healthy people across ages (dated by TCRdb to 2014 to 2015). Receptors were amplified or captured by 5' RACE. This sample was sequenced with an Illumina HiSeq 2500. The second PCR ran for about 6 to 11 cycles and used a J-beta primer mix along with a sample-barcoded 5' primer. The public reads were quality trimmed at Q25 with fastp and then assembled into clones with MiXCR by TCRdb, keeping productive beta chains. Rows with a matching CDR3 protein are joined into one entry that keeps the most common DNA and genes. This sample comprises more than 700,000 distinct CDR3 sequences, less than 60% of them detected only once. Around 18% of the sample is in the top ten clones. The sequencing sample was made of blood. The receptors stem from a man older than 75 in good health.

This clonotype came up many times. The V gene is TRBV12-3 or TRBV12-4, the J gene TRBJ2-1; D is unclear. The CDR3 runs 12 residues. V was clipped by 6 bases and J by 7 bases, with 10 bases between them. The CDR3 loop reads CASRALGNEQFF. In DNA, the CDR3 is TGTGCCAGCAGGGCACTTGGGAATGAGCAGTTCTTC.

V usage is TRBV3-1 and J usage is TRBJ2-5, with D tentatively TRBD1 or TRBD2 (5 bases each). The end of the DNA aligns better with TRBJ2-7, so the J call may be wrong. The germline V gene encodes CDR1 LGHDT and CDR2 YNNKEL (reference sequence). The CDR3 is made up of 13 amino acids. CDR3 sequence reads: CASSQVSGAEQYF. As DNA, the CDR3 is TGTGCCAGCAGCCAAGTATCCGGGGCCGAGCAGTACTTC.

In this sample, this clonotype turned up a few times. This sequence joins TRBV7-2 and TRBJ2-3, with D possibly TRBD2 on 5 matching bases. V lost 4 bases and J lost 7, with 15 bases in between. The CDR3 length is 14 residues. Germline loops: CDR1 SGHTA, CDR2 FQGNSA. The CDR3 here is CASSSLGGSNTQYF. In nucleotides, the CDR3 is TGTGCCAGCAGCTCTCTGGGCGGGTCGAATACGCAGTATTTT.

J is TRBJ1-2 and V is TRBV7-2; possibly TRBD1 for D (6 bases). CDR3 length: 14 residues. The ends were cut back, 6 bases at V and 3 bases at J, with 14 bases in the middle. The V gene's germline CDR1 is SGHTA and CDR2 FQGNSA. CDR3 nucleotides: TGTGCCAGCAGGGGGGACTCAGGGGACTATGGCTACACCTTC. It translates to CASRGDSGDYGYTF.

This clonotype showed up many times. This sequence joins TRBV12-3 or TRBV12-4 and TRBJ2-3; 8 bases line up with TRBD2. J gave up 15 bases and V 3 bases, and 14 bases lay outside the gene matches. The CDR3 has 14 residues. The chain's CDR3 is CASSLAGGTDMEYF. As DNA, the CDR3 is TGTGCCAGCAGTTTGGCGGGGGGCACAGATATGGAATATTTT.